The 3 T cell receptor beta chains below come from one sample, sequenced in a study of T cell changes during pregnancy in multiple sclerosis (dated by TCRdb to between 2017 and 2020). The library relied on the immunoSEQ multiplex PCR assay. Drawn from immuneACCESS, this table holds only the in-frame rearrangements with V and J called that TCRdb kept. Clones are partly lost; checked studies trace under half to an unresolved V gene and leave the rest unexplained. The sample records fewer than 40,000 clones, about 88% of which are singletons. 10% of the sample goes to the ten largest clones. This sample comprised CD8+ T cells from peripheral blood mononuclear cells, obtained in the second trimester of pregnancy. The receptor source for this set is a female donor with multiple sclerosis, enrolled in a pregnancy study.

The V call is TRBV9, the J call TRBJ2-3; no clear D gene. The CDR3 sequence is 14 residues long. Germline V CDR1 and CDR2: SGDLS, YYNGEE. With 0 bases removed from V and 0 bases from J, the gap between germline ends came to 5 bases. For the CDR3, the DNA is TGTGCCAGCAGCGTAGACGGGAGCACAGATACGCAGTATTTT. Its protein is CASSVDGSTDTQYF.

This sequence joins TRBV6-6 and TRBJ1-1; 11 positions match TRBD1. Germline V gene lookup returns CDR1 MNHNY and CDR2 SVGAGI (reference sequence). The CDR3 length is 15 residues. V lost 2 bases and J lost 3; bases outside the gene matches: 2. CDR3 protein: CASSYGTGGDTEAFF. As DNA, the CDR3 is TGTGCCAGCAGTTACGGGACAGGGGGAGACACTGAAGCTTTCTTT.

The CDR3 loop is CASSLGTSSYNEQFF. The CDR3 DNA is TGTGCCAGCAGCCTCGGGACTAGCTCCTACAATGAGCAGTTCTTC. The chain is built from TRBV27 and TRBJ2-1; 8 bases agree with TRBD2. From germline, CDR1 is MNHEY and CDR2 SMNVEV (reference sequence). CDR3 length: 15 amino acids. V lost 6 bases to trimming and J lost 0 bases; unmatched junction nucleotides: 4.